This T cell receptor (beta chain) was recorded in a study of T cell clusters in autoimmune cytopenias. One tube held mixed TRB-A and TRB-B primer pools for touch-down PCR. From the multiplex PCR reads, TCRdb lists one entry per CDR3 protein and no DNA. Across roughly 16,000 distinct CDR3 sequences, the top ten clones capture 3% to 4% of the sample. Germline lookup yields CDR1 SGHKS and CDR2 YYEKEE (reference sequence). The CDR3 runs 17 residues. TRB amplification used approximately 250 ng of peripheral blood genomic DNA. This sample was also put to use in a study of T cell repertoires in aging, cancer and after chemotherapy. That source adds: Across the chemotherapy interval, each cancer cohort showed higher median generation probability, suggesting thymic rebound.

V is TRBV5-5 and J is TRBJ2-1; the D call of TRBD2 rests on TCRdb alone, since no DNA is present to check it. This clonotype originated in a human donor in good health. The specimen sequenced was peripheral blood. The CDR3 loop is CASSLRRAGTSYNEQFF.